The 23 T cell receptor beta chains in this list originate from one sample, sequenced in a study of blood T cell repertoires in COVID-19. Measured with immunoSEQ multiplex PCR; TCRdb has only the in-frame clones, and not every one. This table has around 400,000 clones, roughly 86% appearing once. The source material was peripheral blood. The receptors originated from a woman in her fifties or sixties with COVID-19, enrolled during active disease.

CDR3 coding DNA: TGTGCCAGCAGCCCCCGGACAGGGCGGGAGCAGTACTTC. Its translation: CASSPRTGREQYF. This rearrangement joins TRBV9 to TRBJ2-7, with TRBD1 matching over 8 bases. V shed 4 bases and J 7 bases; nucleotides not matched to a gene: 7. The CDR3 loop spans 13 amino acids. The germline gives CDR1 SGDLS, CDR2 YYNGEE.

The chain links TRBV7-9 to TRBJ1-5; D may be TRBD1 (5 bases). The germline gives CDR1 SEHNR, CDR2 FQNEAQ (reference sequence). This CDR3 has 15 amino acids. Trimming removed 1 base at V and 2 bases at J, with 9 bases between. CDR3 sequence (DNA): TGTGCCAGCAGCTTAGAAGGGGTAGGCAATCAGCCCCAGCATTTT. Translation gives CASSLEGVGNQPQHF. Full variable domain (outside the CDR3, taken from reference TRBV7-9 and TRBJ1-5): DTGVSQNPRHKITKRGQNVTFRCDPISEHNRLYWYRQTLGQGPEFLTYFQNEAQLEKSRLLSDRFSAERPKGSFSTLEIQRTEQGDSAMYLCASSLEGVGNQPQHFGDGTRLSIL.

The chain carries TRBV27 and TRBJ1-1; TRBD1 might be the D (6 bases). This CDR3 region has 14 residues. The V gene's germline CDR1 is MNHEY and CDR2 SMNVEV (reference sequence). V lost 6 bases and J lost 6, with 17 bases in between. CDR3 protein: CASSRLGGEAEAFF. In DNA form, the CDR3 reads TGTGCCAGCAGCCGATTAGGGGGGGAGGCTGAAGCTTTCTTT.

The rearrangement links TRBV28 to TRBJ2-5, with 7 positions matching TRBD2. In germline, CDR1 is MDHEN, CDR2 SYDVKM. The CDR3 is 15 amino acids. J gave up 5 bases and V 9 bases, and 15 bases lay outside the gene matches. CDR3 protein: CASYDGGGRRETQYF. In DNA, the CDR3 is TGTGCCAGTTATGATGGGGGGGGTCGGCGGGAGACCCAGTACTTC.

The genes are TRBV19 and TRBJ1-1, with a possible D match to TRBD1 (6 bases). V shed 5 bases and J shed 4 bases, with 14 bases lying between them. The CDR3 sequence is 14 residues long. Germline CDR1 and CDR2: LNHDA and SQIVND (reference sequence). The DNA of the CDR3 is TGTGCCAGTAGTGCCTACAGGGATGTCACTGAAGCTTTCTTT. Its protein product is CASSAYRDVTEAFF.

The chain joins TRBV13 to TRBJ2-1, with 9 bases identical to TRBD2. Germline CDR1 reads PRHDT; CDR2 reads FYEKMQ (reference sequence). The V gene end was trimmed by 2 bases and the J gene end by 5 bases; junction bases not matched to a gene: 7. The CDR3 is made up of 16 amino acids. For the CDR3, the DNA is TGTGCCAGCAGCTTAAAGGCTAGCGGGATTGACAATGAGCAGTTCTTC. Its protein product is CASSLKASGIDNEQFF.

CDR3 DNA: TGTGCCAGCAGCCTGAGCAGGGCGAACACTGAAGCTTTCTTT. As protein: CASSLSRANTEAFF. J is TRBJ1-1 and V is TRBV9, with D possibly TRBD1 on 5 matching bases. Trimming took 4 bases from V and 1 from J, leaving 11 bases between them. Germline V gene data show CDR1 as SGDLS and CDR2 as YYNGEE. The CDR3 extends over 14 amino acids. Looking up the rest from reference TRBV9 and TRBJ1-1 gives the full variable domain: DSGVTQTPKHLITATGQRVTLRCSPRSGDLSVYWYQQSLDQGLQFLIQYYNGEERAKGNILERFSAQQFPDLHSELNLSSLELGDSALYFCASSLSRANTEAFFGQGTRLTVV.

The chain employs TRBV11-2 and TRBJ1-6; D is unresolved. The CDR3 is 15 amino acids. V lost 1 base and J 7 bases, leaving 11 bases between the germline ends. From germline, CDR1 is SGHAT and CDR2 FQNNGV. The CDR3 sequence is CASSLGAGANSPLHF. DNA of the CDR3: TGTGCCAGCAGCTTAGGGGCGGGAGCGAATTCACCCCTCCACTTT.

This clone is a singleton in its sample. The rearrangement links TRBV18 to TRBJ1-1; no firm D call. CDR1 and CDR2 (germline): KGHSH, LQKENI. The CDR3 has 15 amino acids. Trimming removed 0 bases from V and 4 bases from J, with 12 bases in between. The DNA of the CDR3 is TGTGCCAGCTCACCACCGTGGGAGGTAGGCACTGAAGCTTTCTTT. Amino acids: CASSPPWEVGTEAFF.

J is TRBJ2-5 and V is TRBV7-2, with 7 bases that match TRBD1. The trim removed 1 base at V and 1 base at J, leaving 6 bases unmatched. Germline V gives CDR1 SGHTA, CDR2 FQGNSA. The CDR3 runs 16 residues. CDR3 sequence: CASSLDRGQIQETQYF. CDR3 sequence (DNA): TGTGCCAGCAGCTTAGACAGGGGCCAAATCCAAGAGACCCAGTACTTC.

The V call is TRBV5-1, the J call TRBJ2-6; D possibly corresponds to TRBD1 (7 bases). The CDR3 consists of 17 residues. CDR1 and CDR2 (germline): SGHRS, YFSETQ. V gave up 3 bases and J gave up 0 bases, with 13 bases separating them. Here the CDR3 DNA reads TGCGCCAGCAGCTCGGGGGACAGCTTCTCTGGGGCCAACGTCCTGACTTTC. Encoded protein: CASSSGDSFSGANVLTF.

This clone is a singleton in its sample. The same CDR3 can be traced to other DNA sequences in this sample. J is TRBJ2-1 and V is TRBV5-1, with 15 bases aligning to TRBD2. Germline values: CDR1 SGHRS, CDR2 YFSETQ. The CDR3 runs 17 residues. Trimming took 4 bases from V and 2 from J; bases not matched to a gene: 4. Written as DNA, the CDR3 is TGCGCCAGCAGCCCCGGACTAGCGGGGGGGCCCTACAATGAGCAGTTCTTC. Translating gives CASSPGLAGGPYNEQFF.

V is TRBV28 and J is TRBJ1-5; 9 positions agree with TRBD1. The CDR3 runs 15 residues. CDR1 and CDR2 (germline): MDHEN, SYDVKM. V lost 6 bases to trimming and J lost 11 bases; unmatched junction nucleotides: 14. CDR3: CASRSGTGSYEAQHF. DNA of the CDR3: TGTGCCAGCAGATCCGGGACAGGGTCGTATGAGGCCCAGCATTTT.

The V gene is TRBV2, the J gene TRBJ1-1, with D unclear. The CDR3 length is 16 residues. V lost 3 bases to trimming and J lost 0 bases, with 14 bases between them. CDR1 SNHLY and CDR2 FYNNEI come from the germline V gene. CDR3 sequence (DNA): TGTGCCAGCAGTGATAATCCCGTCGGGGTGAACACTGAAGCTTTCTTT. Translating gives CASSDNPVGVNTEAFF.

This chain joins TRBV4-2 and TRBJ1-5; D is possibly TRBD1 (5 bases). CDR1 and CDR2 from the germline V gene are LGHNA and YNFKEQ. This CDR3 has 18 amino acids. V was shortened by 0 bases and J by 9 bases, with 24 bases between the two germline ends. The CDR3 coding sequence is TGTGCCAGCAGCCAAGATCTTGGTCAGGGTCTATCCCCGCGGCCCCAGCATTTT. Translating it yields CASSQDLGQGLSPRPQHF.

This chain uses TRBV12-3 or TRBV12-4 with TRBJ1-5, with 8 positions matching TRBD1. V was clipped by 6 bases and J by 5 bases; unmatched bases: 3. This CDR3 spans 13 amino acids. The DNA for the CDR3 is TGTGCCAGCAGGACACAGGGGGATCAGCCCCAGCATTTT. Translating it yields CASRTQGDQPQHF.

In nucleotides, the CDR3 is TGTGCCAGCAGCGCCCGCTCGCGACATCATGAGCAGTTCTTC. Translating gives CASSARSRHHEQFF. The rearrangement joins TRBV11-3 to TRBJ2-1; no firm D call. Trimming took off 5 bases at V and 8 bases at J, with 16 bases between the two ends. This CDR3 has 14 residues. Germline V gives CDR1 SGHNT, CDR2 YENEEA.

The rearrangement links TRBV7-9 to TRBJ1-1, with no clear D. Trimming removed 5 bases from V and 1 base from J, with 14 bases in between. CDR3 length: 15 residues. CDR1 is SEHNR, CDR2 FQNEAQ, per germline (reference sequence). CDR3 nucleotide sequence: TGTGCCAGCAGCCTCAGGTCAGGCCGGAACACTGAAGCTTTCTTT. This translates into CASSLRSGRNTEAFF.

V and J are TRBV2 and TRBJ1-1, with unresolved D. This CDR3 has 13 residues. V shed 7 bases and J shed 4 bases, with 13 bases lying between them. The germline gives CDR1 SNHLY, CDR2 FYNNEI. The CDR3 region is CASTARQVTEAFF. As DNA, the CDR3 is TGTGCCAGCACCGCCCGGCAGGTCACTGAAGCTTTCTTT.

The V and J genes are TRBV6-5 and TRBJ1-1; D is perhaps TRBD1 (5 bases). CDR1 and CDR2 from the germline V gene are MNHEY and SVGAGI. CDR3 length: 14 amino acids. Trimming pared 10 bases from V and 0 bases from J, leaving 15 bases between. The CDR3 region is CATAGRSMNTEAFF. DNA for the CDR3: TGTGCCACCGCGGGACGCTCAATGAACACTGAAGCTTTCTTT.

CDR3 in DNA: TGTGCCAGCAGTTCACAGGGGGCGCGGGGCATCCTTGAAGCTTTCTTT. Translating gives CASSSQGARGILEAFF. V gene TRBV28 combines with J gene TRBJ1-1; 9 positions agree with TRBD1. CDR3 length: 16 residues. The germline gives CDR1 MDHEN, CDR2 SYDVKM. The V segment lost 4 bases and the J segment 7 bases; nucleotides outside the gene matches: 13. Looking up the rest from reference TRBV28 and TRBJ1-1 gives the full variable domain: DVKVTQSSRYLVKRTGEKVFLECVQDMDHENMFWYRQDPGLGLRLIYFSYDVKMKEKGDIPEGYSVSREKKERFSLILESASTNQTSMYLCASSSQGARGILEAFFGQGTRLTVV.

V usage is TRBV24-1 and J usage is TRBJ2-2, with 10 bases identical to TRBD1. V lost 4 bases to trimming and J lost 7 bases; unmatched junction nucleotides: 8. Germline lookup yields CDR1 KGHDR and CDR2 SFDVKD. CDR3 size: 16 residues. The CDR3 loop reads CATSDATGGSGGELFF. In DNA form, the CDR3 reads TGTGCCACCAGTGACGCGACAGGGGGCTCGGGCGGGGAGCTGTTTTTT.

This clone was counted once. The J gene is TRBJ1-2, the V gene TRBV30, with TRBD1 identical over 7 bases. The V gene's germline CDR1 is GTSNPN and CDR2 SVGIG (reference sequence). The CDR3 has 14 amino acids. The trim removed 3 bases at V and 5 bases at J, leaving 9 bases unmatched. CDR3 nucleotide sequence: TGTGCCTGGAGGATTGACAGGGTGAGATATGGCTACACCTTC. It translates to CAWRIDRVRYGYTF.